Listed below are T cell receptor beta chains from one sample, sequenced in a study of beta chain features in type 1 diabetes. Repertoires were generated with immunoSEQ multiplex PCR, while TCRdb's copy carries only in-frame clones and drops some. The sample includes more than 250,000 clones, roughly an eighth seen only once; the top ten take 0.017%. Material for sequencing was naive CD4+ T cells from blood. The receptors were gathered from a man aged 25 to 45 with type 1 diabetes. CDR3s include the opening cysteine and the closing phenylalanine or tryptophan. The D gene is left open where the match is weak. A clone size is listed for some rows: how often the clone was seen (once, few, many), or a class if it is expanded.

j_call	d_call	clone_size	v_call	cdr3_nt	cdr3_aa
TRBJ2-6	.	.	TRBV5-1	TGCGCCAGCAGCTTGCGGTCTGGGGCCAACGTCCTGACTTTC	CASSLRSGANVLTF
TRBJ2-3	TRBD2	few	TRBV7-9	TGTGCCAGCAGCTTAACTAGCGGGAGCACAGATACGCAGTATTTT	CASSLTSGSTDTQYF
TRBJ1-1	.	.	TRBV5-1	TGCGCCAGCAGCTTATCTACAGCGAACACTGAAGCTTTCTTT	CASSLSTANTEAFF
TRBJ1-5	TRBD1	few	TRBV7-9	TGTGCCAGCAGCTTGACAGGGTCCAATCAGCCCCAGCATTTT	CASSLTGSNQPQHF
TRBJ2-5	TRBD2	.	TRBV29-1	TGCAGCTATTCCCCCTGGGTAGCGGGAGGGCGTGTAGGAGAGACCCAGTACTTC	CSYSPWVAGGRVGETQYF
TRBJ2-1	.	few	TRBV7-9	TGTGCCAGCAGCTTAGGAATAGCAATCTTGGATGAGCAGTTCTTC	CASSLGIAILDEQFF
TRBJ1-2	TRBD1	few	TRBV30	TGTGCCTGTACATCCGGGACAGGGACCTATGGCTACACCTTC	CACTSGTGTYGYTF
TRBJ2-7	.	few	TRBV11-2	TGTGCCAGCAGCTTACGGCAGGGCACCTACGAGCAGTACTTC	CASSLRQGTYEQYF
TRBJ2-7	TRBD1	few	TRBV7-2	TGTGCCAGCAGCATGTCCGGGACAGGGGGATACGAGCAGTACTTC	CASSMSGTGGYEQYF
TRBJ1-2	.	.	TRBV28	TGTGCCAGCAGTCTTGATACCGGACAAAACTATGGCTACACCTTC	CASSLDTGQNYGYTF
TRBJ2-1	TRBD1	.	TRBV5-1	TGCGCCAGCAGCTTGGGGACAGGGTACAATGAGCAGTTCTTC	CASSLGTGYNEQFF
TRBJ1-4	.	.	TRBV7-9	TGTGCCAGCAGCTTAAAAGGAGGTCGGCGATTAGATGAAAAACTGTTTTTT	CASSLKGGRRLDEKLFF
TRBJ2-1	.	few	TRBV4-3	TGCGCCAGCAGCCAGAACTTTGGTAATGAGCAGTTCTTC	CASSQNFGNEQFF
TRBJ2-7	.	.	TRBV27	TGTGCCAGCAGTCGTACAGCGGCGTACTACGAGCAGTACTTC	CASSRTAAYYEQYF
TRBJ2-3	TRBD2	.	TRBV30	TGTGCCTGGAGTGTGGGGGTGACTAGCGCAGATACGCAGTATTTT	CAWSVGVTSADTQYF
TRBJ2-4	.	.	TRBV15	TGTGCCACCAGCAGAGGGTTCGGCAAAAACATTCAGTACTTC	CATSRGFGKNIQYF
TRBJ2-1	.	.	TRBV15	TGTGCCACCAGCGCGCGGACAGGGGGTGGCGGGAGGGCCATTTACAATGAGCAGTTCTTC	CATSARTGGGGRAIYNEQFF
TRBJ2-6	TRBD1	few	TRBV7-9	TGTGCCAGCAGCTTAGAGAGGGGGCTGGGGGCCAACGTCCTGACTTTC	CASSLERGLGANVLTF
TRBJ2-2	.	.	TRBV2	TGTGCCAGCAGCCAAAACACCGGGGAGCTGTTTTTT	CASSQNTGELFF
TRBJ2-3	TRBD2	few	TRBV4-2	TGTGCCAGCAGCCAAGTGGGTCTAGCGGGAGGGCCAAGGGATACGCAGTATTTT	CASSQVGLAGGPRDTQYF
TRBJ2-7	TRBD2	few	TRBV7-9	TGTGCCAGCAGCTCCCCATCCCCGGGGGGGCAGTACTTC	CASSSPSPGGQYF
TRBJ1-1	.	.	TRBV5-1	TGCGCCAGCAGCCCGGCCAGGGTGAGAACTGAAGCTTTCTTT	CASSPARVRTEAFF
TRBJ1-1	TRBD1	.	TRBV4-2	TGTGCCAGCAGCCCGGGACAGGGGGATAACACTGAAGCTTTCTTT	CASSPGQGDNTEAFF
TRBJ2-7	.	.	TRBV18	TGTGCCAGCTCACCGGGAGCGGCTCGCTACGAGCAGTACTTC	CASSPGAARYEQYF
TRBJ2-1	.	once	TRBV23-1	TGCGCCAGCAGTCAATCCTCCGGGATTCTCTCCTACAATGAGCAGTTCTTC	CASSQSSGILSYNEQFF
TRBJ1-1	TRBD1	few	TRBV11-3	TGTGCCAGCAGCAACGGACAGGGGAGGAACACTGAAGCTTTCTTT	CASSNGQGRNTEAFF